This T cell receptor (beta chain) was recovered during a study of vaccination and CD4 T cells after COVID-19. Whole-study context: Post-COVID draws followed diagnosis by a median around 100 days (range 35 to 161).

The V gene end was trimmed by 3 bases and the J gene end by 4 bases; junction bases not matched to a gene: 13. This CDR3 is built from 17 residues. In germline, CDR1 is DFQATT, CDR2 SNEGSKA (reference sequence). The Oncomine TCR Beta short-read assay was applied to DNA of cultured CD4+ T cells. Genomic DNA extraction was carried out from cultured CD4+ T cells. Via MiXCR, TCRdb re-called the PCR reads, giving one row per CDR3 protein. Of approximately 24,000 distinct CDR3 sequences listed, 64% are singletons. Study-wide points: Spike mono-reactivity was evident in 304 of the 307 vaccine-specific clones derived from convalescent patients.

Stated treatment: approximately nine-day PBMC culture with coronavirus spike peptide pools or control peptides (ViraFEST assay). Turning to this clonotype: The antigen is not known.

The chain links TRBV20-1 to TRBJ2-1; 9 bases map to TRBD2. The clonotype comes from a human donor who had recovered from COVID-19. The sample comprised CD4+ T cells from blood, cultured in vitro. CDR3 coding DNA: TGCAGTGCTAGGGGGTGGGGCGGGACTAGCAGGTACAATGAGCAGTTCTTC. It specifies CSARGWGGTSRYNEQFF.